The present T cell receptor (beta chain) was sequenced within a study of blood T cell repertoires in COVID-19. Study-level background: Both acute and convalescent COVID-19 samples were obtained from the United States, Italy and Spain.

Original processing notes: Quantification of nucleated cells was approximated via reference gene primer amplification. Assay: immunoSEQ multiplex PCR; the TCRdb copy retains only in-frame clones and omits some. For V, J and clone size, that table is used; D and trimming come from the DNA. The sample holds 350,000 to 450,000 clones, approximately 86% seen once. The CDR3 consists of 13 residues. Unmatched junction bases numbered 5, after V lost 4 bases and J lost 4 bases. The germline CDR1 and CDR2 sequences are GTSNPN and SVGIG (reference sequence). The origin of this receptor is an older woman with COVID-19, enrolled during active disease. V is TRBV30 and J is TRBJ1-1; TRBD1 agrees at 8 bases. The sample comprised peripheral blood. The CDR3 DNA is TGTGCCTGGACAGGGGGCGCGGGCACTGAAGCTTTCTTT. It codes for CAWTGGAGTEAFF.